This paragraph reports one T cell receptor (beta chain). As yet, its antigen is unknown. The sample is drawn from a study of Tregs in tolerant kidney transplant recipients. Germline V gives CDR1 SGHAT, CDR2 FQNNGV. Trimming took off 5 bases at V and 1 base at J, with 11 bases between the two ends. The length of the CDR3 is 14 residues. Measured with immunoSEQ multiplex PCR; TCRdb has only the in-frame clones, and not every one. The data hold more than 90,000 clones, with around nine tenths observed a single time. Whole-study findings and limits: Activated donor B cell expansion appeared to reveal the most relevant donor-specific TCRbeta repertoire. No direct test of biological reproducibility was done here.

The sample consisted of CD4+ T cells from blood. The rearrangement joins TRBV11-2 to TRBJ1-1; D gene ambiguous. The receptor comes from a human donor in good health. CDR3 region: CASSAGSANTEAFF. As DNA, the CDR3 is TGTGCCAGCAGCGCCGGGTCAGCGAACACTGAAGCTTTCTTT.